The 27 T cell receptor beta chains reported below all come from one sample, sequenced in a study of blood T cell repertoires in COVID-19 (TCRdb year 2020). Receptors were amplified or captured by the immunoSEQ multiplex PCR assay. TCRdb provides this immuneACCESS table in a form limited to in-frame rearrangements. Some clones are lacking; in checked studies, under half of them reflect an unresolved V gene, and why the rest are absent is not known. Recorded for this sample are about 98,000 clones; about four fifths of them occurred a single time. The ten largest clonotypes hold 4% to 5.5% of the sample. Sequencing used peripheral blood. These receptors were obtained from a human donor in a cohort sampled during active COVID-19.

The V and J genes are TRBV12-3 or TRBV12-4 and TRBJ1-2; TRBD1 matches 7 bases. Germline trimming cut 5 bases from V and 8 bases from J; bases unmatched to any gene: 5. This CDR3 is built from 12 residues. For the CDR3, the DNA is TGTGCCAGCAGTCCGACAGGGCGGGGCTACACCTTC. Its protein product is CASSPTGRGYTF.

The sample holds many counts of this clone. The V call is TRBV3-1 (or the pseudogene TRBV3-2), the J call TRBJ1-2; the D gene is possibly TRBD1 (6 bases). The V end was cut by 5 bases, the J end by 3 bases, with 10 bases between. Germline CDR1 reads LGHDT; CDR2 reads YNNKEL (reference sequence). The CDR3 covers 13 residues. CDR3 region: CASSFQGYYGYTF. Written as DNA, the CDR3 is TGTGCCAGCAGCTTCCAGGGGTACTATGGCTACACCTTC.

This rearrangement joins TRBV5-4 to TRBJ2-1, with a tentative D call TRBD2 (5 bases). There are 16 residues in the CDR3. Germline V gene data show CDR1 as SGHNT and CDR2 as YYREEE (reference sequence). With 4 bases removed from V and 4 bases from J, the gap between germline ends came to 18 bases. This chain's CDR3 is CASSDRGRGTYNEQFF. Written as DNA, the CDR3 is TGTGCCAGCAGCGACCGAGGACGGGGAACATACAATGAGCAGTTCTTC.

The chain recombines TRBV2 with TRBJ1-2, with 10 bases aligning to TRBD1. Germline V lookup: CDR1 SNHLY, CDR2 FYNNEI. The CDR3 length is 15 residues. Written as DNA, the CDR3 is TGTGCGGCCCGGACAGGGGGTAAAGGGAACTATGGCTACACCTTC. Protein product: CAARTGGKGNYGYTF. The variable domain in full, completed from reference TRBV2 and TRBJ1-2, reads EPEVTQTPSHQVTQMGQEVILRCVPISNHLYFYWYRQILGQKVEFLVSFYNNEISEKSEIFDDQFSVERPDGSNFTLKIRSTKLEDSAMYFCAARTGGKGNYGYTFGSGTRLTVV.

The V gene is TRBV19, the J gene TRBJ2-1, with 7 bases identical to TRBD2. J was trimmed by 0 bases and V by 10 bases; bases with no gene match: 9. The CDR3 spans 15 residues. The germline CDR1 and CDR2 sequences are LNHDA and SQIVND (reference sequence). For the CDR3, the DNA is TGTGCCACCCGCCCGGGCGGGAGCTCCTACAATGAGCAGTTCTTC. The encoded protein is CATRPGGSSYNEQFF. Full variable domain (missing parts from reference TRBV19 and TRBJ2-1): DGGITQSPKYLFRKEGQNVTLSCEQNLNHDAMYWYRQDPGQGLRLIYYSQIVNDFQKGDIAEGYSVSREKKESFPLTVTSAQKNPTAFYLCATRPGGSSYNEQFFGPGTRLTVL.

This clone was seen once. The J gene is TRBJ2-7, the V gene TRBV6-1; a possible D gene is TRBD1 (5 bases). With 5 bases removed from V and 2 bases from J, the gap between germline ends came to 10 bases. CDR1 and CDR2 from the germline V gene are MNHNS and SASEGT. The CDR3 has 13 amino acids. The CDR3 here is CASSSDRAYEQYF. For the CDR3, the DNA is TGTGCCAGCAGTTCAGACAGAGCCTACGAGCAGTACTTC.

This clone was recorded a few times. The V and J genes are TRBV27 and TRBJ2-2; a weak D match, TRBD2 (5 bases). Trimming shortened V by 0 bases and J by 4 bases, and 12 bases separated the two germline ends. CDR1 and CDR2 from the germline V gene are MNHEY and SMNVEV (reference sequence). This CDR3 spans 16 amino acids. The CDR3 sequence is CASSLSRRRTTGELFF. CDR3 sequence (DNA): TGTGCCAGCAGTTTATCGAGGCGGAGGACCACCGGGGAGCTGTTTTTT.

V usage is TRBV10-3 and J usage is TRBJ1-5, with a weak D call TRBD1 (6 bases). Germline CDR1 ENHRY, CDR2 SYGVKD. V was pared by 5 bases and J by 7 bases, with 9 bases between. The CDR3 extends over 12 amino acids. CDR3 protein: CAISQGYQPQHF. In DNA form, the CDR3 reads TGTGCCATCAGTCAGGGGTACCAGCCCCAGCATTTT.

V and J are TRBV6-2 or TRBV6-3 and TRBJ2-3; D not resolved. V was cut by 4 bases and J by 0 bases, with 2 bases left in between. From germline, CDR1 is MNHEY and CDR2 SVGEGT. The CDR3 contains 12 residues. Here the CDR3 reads CASSSSTDTQYF. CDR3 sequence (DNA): TGTGCCAGCAGTTCGAGCACAGATACGCAGTATTTT.

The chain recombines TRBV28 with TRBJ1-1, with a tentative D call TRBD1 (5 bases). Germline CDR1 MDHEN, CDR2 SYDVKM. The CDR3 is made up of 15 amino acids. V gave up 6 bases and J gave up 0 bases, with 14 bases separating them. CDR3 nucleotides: TGTGCCAGCAGGGGAGGGGATTTAATGAACACTGAAGCTTTCTTT. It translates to CASRGGDLMNTEAFF.

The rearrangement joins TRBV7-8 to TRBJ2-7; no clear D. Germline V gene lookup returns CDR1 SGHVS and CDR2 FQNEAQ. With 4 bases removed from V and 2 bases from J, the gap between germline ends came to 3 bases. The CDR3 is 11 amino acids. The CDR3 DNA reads TGTGCCAGCAGCTCTGCCTACGAGCAGTACTTC. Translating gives CASSSAYEQYF. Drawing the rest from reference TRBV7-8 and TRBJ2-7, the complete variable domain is GAGVSQSPRYKVAKRGQDVALRCDPISGHVSLFWYQQALGQGPEFLTYFQNEAQLDKSGLPSDRFFAERPEGSVSTLKIQRTQQEDSAVYLCASSSAYEQYFGPGTRLTVT.

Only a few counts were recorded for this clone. CDR3 sequence: CASSLGGSGANVLTF. The CDR3 nucleotides are TGTGCCAGCAGTCTGGGCGGGTCTGGGGCCAACGTCCTGACTTTC. The chain carries TRBV6-2 or TRBV6-3 and TRBJ2-6, with a possible D match to TRBD2 (5 bases). The germline V gene has CDR1 MNHEY and CDR2 SVGEGT. There are 15 residues in the CDR3. V lost 5 bases and J 1 base, leaving 9 bases between the germline ends.

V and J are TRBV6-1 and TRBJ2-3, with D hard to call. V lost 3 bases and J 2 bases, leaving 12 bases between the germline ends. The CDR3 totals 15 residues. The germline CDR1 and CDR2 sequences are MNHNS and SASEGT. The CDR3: CASSDFAGLTDTQYF. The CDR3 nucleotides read TGTGCCAGCAGTGATTTTGCTGGGCTCACAGATACGCAGTATTTT.

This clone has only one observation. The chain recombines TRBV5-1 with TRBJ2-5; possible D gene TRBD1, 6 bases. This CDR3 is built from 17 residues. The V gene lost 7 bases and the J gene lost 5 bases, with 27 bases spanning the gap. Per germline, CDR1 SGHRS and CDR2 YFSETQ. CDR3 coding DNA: TGCGCCAGCGGTCCAGGGGCCACCCTTATGGGTGGTGAGACCCAGTACTTC. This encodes CASGPGATLMGGETQYF.

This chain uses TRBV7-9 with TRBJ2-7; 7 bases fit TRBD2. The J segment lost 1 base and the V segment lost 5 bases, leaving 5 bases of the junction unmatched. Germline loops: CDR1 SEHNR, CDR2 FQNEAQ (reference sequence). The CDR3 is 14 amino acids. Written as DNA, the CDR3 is TGTGCCAGCAGCAAGGGACTAAGATCCTACGAGCAGTACTTC. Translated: CASSKGLRSYEQYF. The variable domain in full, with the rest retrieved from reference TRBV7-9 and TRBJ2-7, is DTGVSQNPRHKITKRGQNVTFRCDPISEHNRLYWYRQTLGQGPEFLTYFQNEAQLEKSRLLSDRFSAERPKGSFSTLEIQRTEQGDSAMYLCASSKGLRSYEQYFGPGTRLTVT.

The chain's CDR3 is CASRGGTSANTGELFF. The CDR3 DNA reads as TGTGCCAGCAGAGGAGGGACTAGCGCAAACACCGGGGAGCTGTTTTTT. The chain carries TRBV2 and TRBJ2-2; TRBD2 matches at 10 bases. Germline values: CDR1 SNHLY, CDR2 FYNNEI. This CDR3 comprises 16 residues. Trimming at V came to 6 bases and at J to 2 bases, leaving 6 bases not matched to a gene.

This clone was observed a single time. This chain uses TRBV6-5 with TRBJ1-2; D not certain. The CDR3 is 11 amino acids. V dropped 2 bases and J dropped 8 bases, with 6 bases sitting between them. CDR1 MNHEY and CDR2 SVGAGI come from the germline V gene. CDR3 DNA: TGTGCCAGCAGTTACGGGCACGGCTACACCTTC. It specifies CASSYGHGYTF.

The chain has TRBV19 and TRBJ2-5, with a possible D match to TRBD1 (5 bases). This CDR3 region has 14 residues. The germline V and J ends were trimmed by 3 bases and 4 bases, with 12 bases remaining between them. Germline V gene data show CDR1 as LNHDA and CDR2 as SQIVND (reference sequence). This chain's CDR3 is CASSMRQGPETQYF. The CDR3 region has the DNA TGTGCCAGTAGTATGCGTCAGGGTCCAGAGACCCAGTACTTC.

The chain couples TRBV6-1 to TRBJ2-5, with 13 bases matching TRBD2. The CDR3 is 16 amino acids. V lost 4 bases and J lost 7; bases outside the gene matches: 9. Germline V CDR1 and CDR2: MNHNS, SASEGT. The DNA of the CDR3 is TGTGCCAGCAGTGCCGGACTAGCGGGGGCCCGGGGGACCCAGTACTTC. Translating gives CASSAGLAGARGTQYF.

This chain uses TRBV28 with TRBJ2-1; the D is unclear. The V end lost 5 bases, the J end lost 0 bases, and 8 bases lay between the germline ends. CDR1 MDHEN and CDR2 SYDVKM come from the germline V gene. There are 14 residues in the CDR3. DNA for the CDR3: TGTGCCAGCAGTCCCTTGAGCTCCTACAATGAGCAGTTCTTC. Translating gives CASSPLSSYNEQFF.

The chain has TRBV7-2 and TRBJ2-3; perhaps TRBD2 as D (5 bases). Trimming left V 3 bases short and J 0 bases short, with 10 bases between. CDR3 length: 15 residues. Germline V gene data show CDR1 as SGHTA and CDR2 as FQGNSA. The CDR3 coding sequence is TGTGCCAGCAGCTTCGTAGCGCGAAGCACAGATACGCAGTATTTT. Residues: CASSFVARSTDTQYF.

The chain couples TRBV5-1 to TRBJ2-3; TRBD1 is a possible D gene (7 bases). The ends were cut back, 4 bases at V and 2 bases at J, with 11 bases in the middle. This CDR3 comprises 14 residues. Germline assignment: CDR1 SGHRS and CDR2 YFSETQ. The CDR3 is CASSQGGPTDTQYF. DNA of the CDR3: TGCGCCAGCAGCCAGGGGGGACCCACAGATACGCAGTATTTT.

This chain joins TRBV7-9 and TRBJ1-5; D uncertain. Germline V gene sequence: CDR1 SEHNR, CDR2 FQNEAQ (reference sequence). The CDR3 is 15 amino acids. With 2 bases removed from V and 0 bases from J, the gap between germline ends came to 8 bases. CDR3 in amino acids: CASSLQENSNQPQHF. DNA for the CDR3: TGTGCCAGCAGCTTACAGGAAAATAGCAATCAGCCCCAGCATTTT.

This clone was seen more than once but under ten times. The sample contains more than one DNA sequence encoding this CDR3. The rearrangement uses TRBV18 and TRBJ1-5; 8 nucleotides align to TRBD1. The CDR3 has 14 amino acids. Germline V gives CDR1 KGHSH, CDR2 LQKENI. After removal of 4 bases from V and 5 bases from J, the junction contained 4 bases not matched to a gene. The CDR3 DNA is TGTGCCAGCTCACGTGGGACAGGTGATCAGCCCCAGCATTTT. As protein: CASSRGTGDQPQHF.

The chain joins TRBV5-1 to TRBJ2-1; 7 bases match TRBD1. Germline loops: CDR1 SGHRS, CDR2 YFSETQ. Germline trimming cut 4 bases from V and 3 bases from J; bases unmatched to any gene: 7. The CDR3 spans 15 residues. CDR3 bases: TGCGCCAGCAGCCCCGTGGACAGGATCTACAATGAGCAGTTCTTC. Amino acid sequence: CASSPVDRIYNEQFF.

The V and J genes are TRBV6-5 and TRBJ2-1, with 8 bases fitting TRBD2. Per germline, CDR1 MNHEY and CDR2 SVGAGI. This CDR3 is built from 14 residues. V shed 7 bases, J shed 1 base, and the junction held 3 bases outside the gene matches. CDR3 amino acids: CASIAGGSYNEQFF. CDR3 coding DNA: TGTGCCAGCATCGCGGGGGGATCCTACAATGAGCAGTTCTTC.

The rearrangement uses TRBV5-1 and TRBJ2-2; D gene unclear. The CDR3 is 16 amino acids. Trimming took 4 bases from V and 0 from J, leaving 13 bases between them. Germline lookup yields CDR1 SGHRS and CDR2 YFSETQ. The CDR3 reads CASSPSTSANTGELFF. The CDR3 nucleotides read TGCGCCAGCAGCCCCAGTACGTCAGCGAACACCGGGGAGCTGTTTTTT.